This T cell receptor (beta chain) was obtained from a study of blood T cell repertoires in COVID-19. About the study: COVID-19 samples, acute and convalescent, were from the United States, Italy and Spain. T cells, B-cell-depleted T cells, or PBMCs supplied cDNA or gDNA.

Per the authors' pipeline: The assay estimated nucleated cells by amplifying reference gene primers. The assay was immunoSEQ multiplex PCR, and TCRdb's table has in-frame clones only and misses some. That table gives V, J and clone size, and the DNA gave D and trimming. The sample has about 64,000 clones, 86% seen once; the top ten hold approximately 3%. V lost 4 bases, J lost 2 bases, and 8 bases lay in between. Per germline, CDR1 SNHLY and CDR2 FYNNEI. This CDR3 contains 14 residues. The sample consisted of peripheral blood. V usage is TRBV2 and J usage is TRBJ2-2; D is undetermined. The sequence was obtained from a middle-aged man with active COVID-19. The CDR3 spells CASSVFQNTGELFF. DNA for the CDR3: TGTGCCAGCAGTGTGTTCCAAAACACCGGGGAGCTGTTTTTT. The full variable domain, its missing parts supplied by reference TRBV2 and TRBJ2-2, is EPEVTQTPSHQVTQMGQEVILRCVPISNHLYFYWYRQILGQKVEFLVSFYNNEISEKSEIFDDQFSVERPDGSNFTLKIRSTKLEDSAMYFCASSVFQNTGELFFGEGSRLTVL.